The source of this T cell receptor beta chain is a study of cytomegalovirus exposure and HLA in healthy donors. It was with 60 Vbeta and 13 Jbeta primers that the PCR ran. Measured with immunoSEQ multiplex PCR; TCRdb has only the in-frame clones, and not every one. The sample has some 140,000 clones; about 80% are singletons. This CDR3 contains 13 residues. Germline CDR1 SGHNT, CDR2 YYREEE (reference sequence). J gave up 5 bases and V 1 base, and 2 bases lay outside the gene matches. Whole-study results and caveats: Rates of TCR association differed by HLA locus in a later analysis, with DRB1 highest and HLA-C lowest. CMV serostatus was the only immune exposure information that was available. Most TCR sequences were rare, but some public TCRs occurred in many donors.

Healthy donors of bone marrow made up the group. This clone has only one observation. Its antigen is undetermined. The rearrangement uses TRBV5-4 and TRBJ2-5; 7 nucleotides match TRBD1. This receptor was obtained from a man aged 35 to 55 in good health and CMV-seropositive. What was sequenced was PBMCs. CDR3 sequence: CASSLKQGETQYF. Here the CDR3 DNA reads TGTGCCAGCAGCTTGAAACAGGGGGAGACCCAGTACTTC.